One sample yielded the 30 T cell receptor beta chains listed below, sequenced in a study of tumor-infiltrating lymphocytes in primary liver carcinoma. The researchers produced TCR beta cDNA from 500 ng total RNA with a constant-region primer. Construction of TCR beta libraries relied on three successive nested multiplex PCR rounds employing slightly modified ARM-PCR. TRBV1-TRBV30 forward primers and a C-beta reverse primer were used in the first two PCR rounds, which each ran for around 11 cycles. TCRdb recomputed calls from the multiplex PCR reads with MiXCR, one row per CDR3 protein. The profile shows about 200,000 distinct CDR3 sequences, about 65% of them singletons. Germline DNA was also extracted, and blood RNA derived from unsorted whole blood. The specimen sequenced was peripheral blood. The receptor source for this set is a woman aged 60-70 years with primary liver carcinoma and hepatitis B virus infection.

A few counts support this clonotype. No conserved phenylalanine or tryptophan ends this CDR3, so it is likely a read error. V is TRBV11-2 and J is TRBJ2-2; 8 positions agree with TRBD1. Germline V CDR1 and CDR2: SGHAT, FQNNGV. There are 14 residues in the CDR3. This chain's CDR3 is CASSRQGSTRELFV. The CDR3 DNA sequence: TGTGCCAGCAGCAGACAGGGGAGCACCAGGGAGCTGTTTGTT.

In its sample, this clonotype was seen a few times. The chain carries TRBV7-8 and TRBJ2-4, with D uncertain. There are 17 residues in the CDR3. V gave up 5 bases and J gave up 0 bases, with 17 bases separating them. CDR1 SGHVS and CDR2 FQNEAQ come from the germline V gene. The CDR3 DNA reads TGTGCCAGCAGCCCCCTGGCCCCCTCTATAGCCAAAAACATTCAGTACTTC. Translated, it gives CASSPLAPSIAKNIQYF. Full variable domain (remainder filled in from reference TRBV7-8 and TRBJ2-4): GAGVSQSPRYKVAKRGQDVALRCDPISGHVSLFWYQQALGQGPEFLTYFQNEAQLDKSGLPSDRFFAERPEGSVSTLKIQRTQQEDSAVYLCASSPLAPSIAKNIQYFGAGTRLSVL.

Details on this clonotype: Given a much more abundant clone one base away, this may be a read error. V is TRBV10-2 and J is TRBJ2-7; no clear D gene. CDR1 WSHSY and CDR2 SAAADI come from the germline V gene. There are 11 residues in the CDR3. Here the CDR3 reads CANSSHYEQYF. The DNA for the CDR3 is TGCGCCAACAGTTCCCACTACGAGCAGTACTTC.

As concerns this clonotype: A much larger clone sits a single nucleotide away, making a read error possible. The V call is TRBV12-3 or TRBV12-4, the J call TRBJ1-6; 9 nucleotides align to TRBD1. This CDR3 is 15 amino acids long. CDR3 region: CASSPGTGSNSLLHF. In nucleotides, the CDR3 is TGTGCCAGCAGTCCGGGGACAGGGTCGAATTCACTCCTCCACTTT.

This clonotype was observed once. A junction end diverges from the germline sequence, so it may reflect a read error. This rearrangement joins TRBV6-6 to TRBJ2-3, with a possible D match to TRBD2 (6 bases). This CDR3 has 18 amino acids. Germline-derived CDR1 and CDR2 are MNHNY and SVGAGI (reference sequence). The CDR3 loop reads CVSSKGGTWGTSTDTQYF. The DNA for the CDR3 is TGTGTCAGCAGTAAAGGCGGGACTTGGGGGACTAGCACAGATACGCAGTATTTT.

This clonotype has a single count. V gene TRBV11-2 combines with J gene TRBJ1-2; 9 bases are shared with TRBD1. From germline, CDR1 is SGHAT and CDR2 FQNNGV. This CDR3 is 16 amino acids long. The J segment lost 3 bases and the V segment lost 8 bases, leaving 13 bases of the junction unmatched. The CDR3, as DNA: TGTGCCAGCGGCCCTCAACAGGGGGCCGGTCACTATGGCTACACCTTC. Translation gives CASGPQQGAGHYGYTF.

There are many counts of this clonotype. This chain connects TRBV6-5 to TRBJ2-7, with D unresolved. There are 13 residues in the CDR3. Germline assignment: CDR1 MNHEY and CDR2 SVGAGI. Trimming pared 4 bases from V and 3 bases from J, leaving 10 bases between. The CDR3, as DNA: TGTGCCAGCAGTTTCGGCAGGCGCTACGAGCAGTACTTC. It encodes CASSFGRRYEQYF.

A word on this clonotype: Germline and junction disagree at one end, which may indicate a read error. CDR3 in DNA: TGCGCCTGCAGCCAAGTGGGGAGTAGGGGCGGGAGGAGAGAGACCCAGTACTTC. Translated: CACSQVGSRGGRRETQYF. The chain carries TRBV4-1 and TRBJ2-5; 8 bases match TRBD2. The CDR3 length is 18 residues. CDR1 MGHRA and CDR2 YSYEKL come from the germline V gene.

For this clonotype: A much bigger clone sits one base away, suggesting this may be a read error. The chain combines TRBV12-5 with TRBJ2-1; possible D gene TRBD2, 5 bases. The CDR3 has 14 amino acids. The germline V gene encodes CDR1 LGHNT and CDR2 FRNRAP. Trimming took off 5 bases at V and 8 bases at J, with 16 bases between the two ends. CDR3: CASGRDGPWDEQFF. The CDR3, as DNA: TGTGCTAGTGGTCGGGATGGCCCTTGGGATGAGCAGTTCTTC.

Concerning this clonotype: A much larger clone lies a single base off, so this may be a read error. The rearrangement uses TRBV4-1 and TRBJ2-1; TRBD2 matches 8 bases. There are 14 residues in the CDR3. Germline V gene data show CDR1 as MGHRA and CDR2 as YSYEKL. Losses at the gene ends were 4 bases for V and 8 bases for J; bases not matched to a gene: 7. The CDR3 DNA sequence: TGCGCCAGCAGCCGATGGCGGGGGGTAGATGAGCAGTTCTTC. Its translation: CASSRWRGVDEQFF.

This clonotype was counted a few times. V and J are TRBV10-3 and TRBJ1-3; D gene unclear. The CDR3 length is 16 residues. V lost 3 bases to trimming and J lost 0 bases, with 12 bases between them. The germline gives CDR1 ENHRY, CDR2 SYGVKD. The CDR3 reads CAISDYELSSGNTIYF. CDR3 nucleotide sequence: TGTGCCATCAGTGACTACGAACTATCCTCTGGAAACACCATATATTTT.

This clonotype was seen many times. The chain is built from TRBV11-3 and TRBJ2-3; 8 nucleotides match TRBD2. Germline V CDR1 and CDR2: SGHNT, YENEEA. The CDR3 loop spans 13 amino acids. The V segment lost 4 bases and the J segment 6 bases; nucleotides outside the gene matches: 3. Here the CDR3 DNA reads TGTGCCAGCAGCTCGCCGGGGGGGGATACGCAGTATTTT. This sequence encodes CASSSPGGDTQYF.

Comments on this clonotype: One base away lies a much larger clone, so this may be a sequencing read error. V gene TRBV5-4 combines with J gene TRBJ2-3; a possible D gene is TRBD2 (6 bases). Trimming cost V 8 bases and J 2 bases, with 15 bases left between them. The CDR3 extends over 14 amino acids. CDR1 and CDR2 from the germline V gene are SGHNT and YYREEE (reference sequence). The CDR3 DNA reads TGTGCCAGAAGCCGGGAGCGGCCCACAGATACGCAGTATTTT. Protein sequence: CARSRERPTDTQYF. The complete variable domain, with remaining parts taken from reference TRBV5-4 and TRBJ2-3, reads ETGVTQSPTHLIKTRGQQVTLRCSSQSGHNTVSWYQQALGQGPQFIFQYYREEENGRGNFPPRFSGLQFPNYSSELNVNALELDDSALYLCARSRERPTDTQYFGPGTRLTVL.

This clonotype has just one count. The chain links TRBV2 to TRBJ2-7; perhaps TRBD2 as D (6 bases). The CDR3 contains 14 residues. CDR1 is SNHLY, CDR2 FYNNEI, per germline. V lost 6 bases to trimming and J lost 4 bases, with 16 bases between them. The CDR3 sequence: CASRAGTGAYEQYF. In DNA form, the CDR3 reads TGTGCCAGCAGGGCCGGGACGGGAGCTTACGAGCAGTACTTC.

In DNA, the CDR3 is TGTGCCAGCAGCTTTGTCGGGAATGGGGGGATCTCCTACAATGAGCAGTTCTTC. This sequence encodes CASSFVGNGGISYNEQFF. The chain joins TRBV11-2 to TRBJ2-1; D perhaps matches TRBD2 (6 bases). V lost 3 bases and J lost 0, with 18 bases in between. Germline V gene sequence: CDR1 SGHAT, CDR2 FQNNGV. The CDR3 length is 18 residues.

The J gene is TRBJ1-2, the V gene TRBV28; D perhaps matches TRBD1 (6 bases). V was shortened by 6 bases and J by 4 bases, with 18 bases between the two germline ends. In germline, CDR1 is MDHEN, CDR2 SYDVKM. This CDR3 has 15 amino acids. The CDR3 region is CASSQGGGAVYGYTF. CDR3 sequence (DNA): TGTGCCAGCAGCCAGGGTGGGGGCGCAGTCTATGGCTACACCTTC.

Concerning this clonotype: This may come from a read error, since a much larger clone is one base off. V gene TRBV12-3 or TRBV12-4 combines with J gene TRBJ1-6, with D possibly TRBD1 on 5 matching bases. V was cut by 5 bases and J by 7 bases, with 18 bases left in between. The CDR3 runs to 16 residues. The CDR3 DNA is TGTGCCAGCAGTGGGACCGGCTGCATCCAAAATTCACCCCTCCACTTT. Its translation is CASSGTGCIQNSPLHF.

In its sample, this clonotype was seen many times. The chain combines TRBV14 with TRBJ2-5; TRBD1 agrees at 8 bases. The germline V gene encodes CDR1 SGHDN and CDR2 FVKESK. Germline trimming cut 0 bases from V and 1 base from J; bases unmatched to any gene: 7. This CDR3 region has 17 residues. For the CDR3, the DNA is TGTGCCAGCAGCCAAGACCCCTACAGGGGGTCCCAAGAGACCCAGTACTTC. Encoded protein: CASSQDPYRGSQETQYF.

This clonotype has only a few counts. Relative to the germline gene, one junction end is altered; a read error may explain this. The CDR3, as DNA: TGCGCCAGTAGCTTGAGGGACAGCGCAATCTCCTACAATGAGCAGTTCTTC. This gives the protein CASSLRDSAISYNEQFF. The chain employs TRBV5-1 and TRBJ2-1, with 7 bases that match TRBD1. The CDR3 totals 17 residues. CDR1 is SGHRS and CDR2 is YFSETQ in the germline V gene.

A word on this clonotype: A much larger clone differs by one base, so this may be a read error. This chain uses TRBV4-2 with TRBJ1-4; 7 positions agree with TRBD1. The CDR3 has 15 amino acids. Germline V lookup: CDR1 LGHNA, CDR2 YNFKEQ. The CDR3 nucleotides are TGTGCCAGGAGCCAAGAGGGGGCTTACGGTGAAAAACTGTTTTTT. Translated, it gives CARSQEGAYGEKLFF.

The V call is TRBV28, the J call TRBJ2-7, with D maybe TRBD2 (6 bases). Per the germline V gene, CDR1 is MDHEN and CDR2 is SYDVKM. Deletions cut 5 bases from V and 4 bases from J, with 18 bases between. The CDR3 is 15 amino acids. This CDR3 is CASSPHGIGRYEQYF. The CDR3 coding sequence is TGTGCCAGCAGTCCCCACGGGATAGGGAGGTACGAGCAGTACTTC.

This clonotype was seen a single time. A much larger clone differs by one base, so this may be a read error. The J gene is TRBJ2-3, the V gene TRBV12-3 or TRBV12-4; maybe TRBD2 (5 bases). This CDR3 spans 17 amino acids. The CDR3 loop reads CGSSQRSGATSTDTQYF. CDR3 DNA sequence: TGTGGCAGCAGTCAACGAAGCGGTGCCACTAGCACAGATACGCAGTATTTT.

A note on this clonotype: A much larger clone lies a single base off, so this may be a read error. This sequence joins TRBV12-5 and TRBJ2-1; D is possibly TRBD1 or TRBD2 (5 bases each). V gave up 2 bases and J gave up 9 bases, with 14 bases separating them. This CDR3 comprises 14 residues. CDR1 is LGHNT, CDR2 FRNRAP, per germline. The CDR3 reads CASGLYGTRSEQFF. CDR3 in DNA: TGTGCTAGTGGTTTGTACGGGACCAGGAGTGAGCAGTTCTTC.

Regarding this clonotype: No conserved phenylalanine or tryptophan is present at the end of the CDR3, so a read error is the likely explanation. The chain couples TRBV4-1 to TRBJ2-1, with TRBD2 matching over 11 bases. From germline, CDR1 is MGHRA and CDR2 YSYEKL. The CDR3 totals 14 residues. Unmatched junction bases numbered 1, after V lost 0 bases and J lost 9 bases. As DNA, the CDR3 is TGCGCCAGCAGCCAAGATACTAGCGGGGGTGAGCAGTTCCTC. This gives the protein CASSQDTSGGEQFL.

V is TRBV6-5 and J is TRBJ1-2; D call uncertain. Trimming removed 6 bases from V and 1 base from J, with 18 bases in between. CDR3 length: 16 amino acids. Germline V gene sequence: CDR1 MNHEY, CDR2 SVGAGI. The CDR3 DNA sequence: TGTGCCAGCAGCCGCACGTACCTTGAGATTAACTATGGCTACACCTTC. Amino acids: CASSRTYLEINYGYTF.

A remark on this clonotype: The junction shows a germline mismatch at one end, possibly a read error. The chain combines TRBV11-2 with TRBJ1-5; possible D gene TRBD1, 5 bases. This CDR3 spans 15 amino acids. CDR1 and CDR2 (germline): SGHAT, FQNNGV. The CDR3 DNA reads TGTACCAGCAGCAGCCAAACAGGAAGCAATGAGCCCCAGCATTTT. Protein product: CTSSSQTGSNEPQHF. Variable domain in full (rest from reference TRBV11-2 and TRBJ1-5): EAGVAQSPRYKIIEKRQSVAFWCNPISGHATLYWYQQILGQGPKLLIQFQNNGVVDDSQLPKDRFSAERLKGVDSTLKIQPAKLEDSAVYLCTSSSQTGSNEPQHFGDGTRLSIL.

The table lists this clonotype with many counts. The DNA for the CDR3 is TGTGCCAGCAGTGCGACAGGGGGCACAGATACGCAGTATTTT. Amino acids: CASSATGGTDTQYF. The chain combines TRBV6-5 with TRBJ2-3; 8 nucleotides match TRBD1. This CDR3 has 14 amino acids. Germline V gene lookup returns CDR1 MNHEY and CDR2 SVGAGI. With 5 bases clipped from V and 1 base from J, the junction kept 2 bases outside the gene matches.

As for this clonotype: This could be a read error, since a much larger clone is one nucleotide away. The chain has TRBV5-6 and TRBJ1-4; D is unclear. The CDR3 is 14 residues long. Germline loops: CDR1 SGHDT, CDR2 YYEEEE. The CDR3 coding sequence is TGTACCAGCAGCTTGGGATCTTCTAATGAAAAACTGTTTTTT. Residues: CTSSLGSSNEKLFF.

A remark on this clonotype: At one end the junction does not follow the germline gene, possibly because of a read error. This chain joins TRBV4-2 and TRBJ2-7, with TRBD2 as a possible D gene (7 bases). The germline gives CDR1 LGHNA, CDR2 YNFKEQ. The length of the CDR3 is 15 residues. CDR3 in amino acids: CVSSQEIGGGDERYF. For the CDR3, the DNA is TGTGTCAGCAGCCAAGAGATCGGCGGGGGCGACGAGCGGTACTTC.

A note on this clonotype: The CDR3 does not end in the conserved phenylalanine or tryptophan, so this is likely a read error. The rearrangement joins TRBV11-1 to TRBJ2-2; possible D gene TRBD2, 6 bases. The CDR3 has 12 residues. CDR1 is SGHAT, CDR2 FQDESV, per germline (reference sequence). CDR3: CASSVGGGELFL. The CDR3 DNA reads TGTGCTAGCAGCGTGGGGGGCGGGGAGCTGTTTCTT.